The present T cell receptor beta chain was sequenced within a study of cytomegalovirus exposure and HLA in healthy donors. The wider study: The roughly 110 validation repertoires used the same platform as the approximately 620 first-cohort repertoires (as reported by a later analysis).

Study outcomes and limitations: While the bulk of TCR sequences proved rare, some public TCRs turned up in many donors. Researchers catalogued around 150 TCR beta chains as cytomegalovirus-associated.

Only a few counts were recorded for this clone. Its antigen remains unidentified. The assay was immunoSEQ multiplex PCR, and TCRdb's table has in-frame clones only and misses some. The repertoire holds 130,000 to 150,000 clones, with about 87% as singletons. This CDR3 has 13 residues. V shed 5 bases and J shed 6 bases, with 11 bases lying between them. The germline CDR1 and CDR2 sequences are MNHEY and SVGAGI. The sequenced sample consisted of PBMCs. The chain carries TRBV6-5 and TRBJ1-5; D is perhaps TRBD1 (6 bases). This sequence was found in a woman aged 25 to 45 in good health and CMV-seropositive. The CDR3 spells CASSGTGSQPQHF. CDR3 DNA: TGTGCCAGCAGTGGAACAGGGAGTCAGCCCCAGCATTTT.